Given below is one T cell receptor (beta chain) in context. Antigen specificity is unknown. The sample belongs to a study of shared clonotypes between healthy human individuals. Overall study context: Samples came from two female and three male donors aged 18 to 49.

Findings of the study overall: Collection of samples was limited to blood; tissue repertoires likely differ.

This CDR3 contains 11 residues. The V gene lost 3 bases and the J gene lost 9 bases, with 11 bases spanning the gap. Germline CDR1 reads SQVTM; CDR2 reads ANQGSEA. Produced via immunoSEQ multiplex PCR; TCRdb's table is partial and in-frame only. This table holds roughly 1,500,000 clones, 98% to 99% found once. The sample was naive CD4+ T cells sorted from blood. This sample's subset: CD45RA+ positively selected. This TCR came from a young man in good health. The chain combines TRBV29-1 with TRBJ2-5; the D gene is possibly TRBD1 (6 bases). CDR3 coding DNA: TGCAGCGTTGATACAGGGAGTTCCCAGTACTTC. Amino acids: CSVDTGSSQYF.